The 20 T cell receptor beta chains reported below all come from one sample, sequenced in a study of shared clonotypes between healthy human individuals. TCRdb keeps only in-frame clones here, not all; method: immunoSEQ multiplex PCR. Of roughly 2,300,000 clones listed, about 90% are singletons. The sequencing sample was made of naive CD4+ T cells from PBMCs. Noted subset: CD45RA+ positively selected. These TCRs come from a man younger than 30 in good health. Some clones in this sample may be carry-over from other donors' samples.

This sequence joins TRBV7-3 and TRBJ2-3; D possibly corresponds to TRBD1 (6 bases). Per the germline V gene, CDR1 is SGHTA and CDR2 is FQGTGA. The CDR3 runs 16 residues. V was shortened by 5 bases and J by 0 bases, with 15 bases between the two germline ends. The CDR3 loop is CASSPMRTASTDTQYF. The CDR3 DNA reads as TGTGCCAGCAGCCCCATGAGGACAGCCAGCACAGATACGCAGTATTTT.

The genes are TRBV19 and TRBJ1-5; 11 bases align to TRBD1. There are 16 residues in the CDR3. Germline CDR1 and CDR2: LNHDA and SQIVND (reference sequence). With V trimmed by 5 bases and J by 6 bases, 9 bases remained unmatched. CDR3 region: CASSPQDRGRSQPQHF. The CDR3 nucleotides read TGTGCCAGTAGTCCCCAGGACAGGGGGCGAAGTCAGCCCCAGCATTTT.

CDR3 amino acids: CASSLVGYF. The CDR3 coding sequence is TGTGCCAGCAGTCTGGTAGGGTACTTC. This sequence joins TRBV5-8 and TRBJ2-7; D gene ambiguous. Germline V gene data show CDR1 as SGHTS and CDR2 as YDEGEE. CDR3 length: 9 residues. With 5 bases removed from V and 12 bases from J, the gap between germline ends came to 9 bases. The full variable domain, its missing parts supplied by reference TRBV5-8 and TRBJ2-7, is EAGVTQSPTHLIKTRGQQATLRCSPISGHTSVYWYQQALGLGLQFLLWYDEGEERNRGNFPPRFSGRQFPNYSSELNVNALELEDSALYLCASSLVGYFGPGTRLTVT.

The chain has TRBV7-2 and TRBJ2-1; D possibly corresponds to TRBD2 (6 bases). CDR1 SGHTA and CDR2 FQGNSA come from the germline V gene. This CDR3 region has 16 residues. V was cut by 5 bases and J by 7 bases, with 21 bases left in between. This CDR3 reads CASSGSGLIGGNEQFF. The CDR3, as DNA: TGTGCCAGCAGCGGCTCGGGTCTAATCGGGGGAAATGAGCAGTTCTTC.

This clone has only one observation. The chain joins TRBV5-1 to TRBJ2-2; TRBD1 is a possible D gene (5 bases). The CDR3 runs to 17 residues. V gave up 0 bases and J gave up 3 bases, with 15 bases separating them. The germline gives CDR1 SGHRS, CDR2 YFSETQ. CDR3 DNA sequence: TGCGCCAGCAGCTTGGCCAAAGGCAGGGTAGACACCGGGGAGCTGTTTTTT. Amino acid sequence: CASSLAKGRVDTGELFF. The variable domain in full, with the rest retrieved from reference TRBV5-1 and TRBJ2-2, is KAGVTQTPRYLIKTRGQQVTLSCSPISGHRSVSWYQQTPGQGLQFLFEYFSETQRNKGNFPGRFSGRQFSNSRSEMNVSTLELGDSALYLCASSLAKGRVDTGELFFGEGSRLTVL.

J is TRBJ2-5 and V is TRBV5-5; 14 positions match TRBD2. The V gene end was trimmed by 3 bases and the J gene end by 5 bases; junction bases not matched to a gene: 12. The CDR3 is 18 residues long. CDR1 is SGHKS and CDR2 is YYEKEE in the germline V gene (reference sequence). The chain's CDR3 is CASSSRYPRTSGRETQYF. The DNA for the CDR3 is TGTGCCAGCAGCTCACGATACCCGAGGACTAGCGGGAGGGAGACCCAGTACTTC.

The chain uses TRBV11-1 and TRBJ2-5; 7 bases fit TRBD2. Germline trimming cut 6 bases from V and 5 bases from J; bases unmatched to any gene: 3. This CDR3 has 12 amino acids. Germline lookup yields CDR1 SGHAT and CDR2 FQDESV (reference sequence). The CDR3 sequence is CASRREKETQYF. As DNA, the CDR3 is TGTGCCAGCAGGCGGGAGAAGGAGACCCAGTACTTC. The complete variable domain, with remaining parts taken from reference TRBV11-1 and TRBJ2-5, reads EAEVAQSPRYKITEKSQAVAFWCDPISGHATLYWYRQILGQGPELLVQFQDESVVDDSQLPKDRFSAERLKGVDSTLKIQPAELGDSAMYLCASRREKETQYFGPGTRLLVL.

The rearrangement links TRBV28 to TRBJ1-1; D gene uncertain. Germline V gene lookup returns CDR1 MDHEN and CDR2 SYDVKM. V lost 5 bases, J lost 1 base, and 11 bases lay in between. The CDR3 is 14 amino acids. Here the CDR3 DNA reads TGTGCCAGCAGTCCGGGTTGGTCGAACACTGAAGCTTTCTTT. The encoded protein is CASSPGWSNTEAFF.

The V and J genes are TRBV6-5 and TRBJ2-1; TRBD1 agrees at 7 bases. The CDR3 is 16 residues long. Per germline, CDR1 MNHEY and CDR2 SVGAGI. The ends lost 0 bases at V and 7 bases at J; junction bases unmatched: 9. CDR3: CASSYSSGTASNEQFF. CDR3 nucleotides: TGTGCCAGCAGTTACTCATCCGGGACAGCTAGTAATGAGCAGTTCTTC.

This clone was detected only once. The CDR3 DNA is TGTGCCAGCAGCTTAGGGGACAGGGGCTTCAATCAGCCCCAGCATTTT. It translates to CASSLGDRGFNQPQHF. This chain joins TRBV7-9 and TRBJ1-5, with 10 bases aligning to TRBD1. CDR3 length: 16 residues. Trimming cost V 1 base and J 3 bases; bases outside gene matches: 3. Germline V lookup: CDR1 SEHNR, CDR2 FQNEAQ (reference sequence).

Of note for this clone: Other DNA sequences of this sample code for an identical CDR3. The chain has TRBV28 and TRBJ2-1; D remains ambiguous. The CDR3 runs to 11 residues. Per the germline V gene, CDR1 is MDHEN and CDR2 is SYDVKM. V was pared by 3 bases and J by 8 bases, with 5 bases between. As DNA, the CDR3 is TGTGCCAGCAGTTTGGGGTATGAGCAGTTCTTC. This translates into CASSLGYEQFF.

V and J are TRBV7-9 and TRBJ2-7; D may be TRBD1 or TRBD2 (5 bases each). The germline gives CDR1 SEHNR, CDR2 FQNEAQ (reference sequence). The CDR3 covers 11 residues. V gave up 5 bases and J gave up 9 bases, with 11 bases separating them. In DNA, the CDR3 is TGTGCCAGCAGCCCTGGGACGGCGCAGTACTTC. It yields the protein CASSPGTAQYF.

This clone occurred once. J is TRBJ2-1 and V is TRBV2, with 7 bases identical to TRBD2. V lost 5 bases to trimming and J lost 10 bases; unmatched junction nucleotides: 5. Germline CDR1 is SNHLY and CDR2 is FYNNEI. The CDR3 consists of 12 residues. CDR3 protein: CASSLREGEQFF. The DNA for the CDR3 is TGTGCCAGCAGTCTTAGGGAGGGCGAGCAGTTCTTC.

This clone was detected only once. V usage is TRBV6-1 and J usage is TRBJ1-4; D is unresolved. Germline V gene lookup returns CDR1 MNHNS and CDR2 SASEGT. V was shortened by 3 bases and J by 0 bases, with 11 bases between the two germline ends. This CDR3 is built from 16 residues. The CDR3 region is CASSDYRPATNEKLFF. The CDR3, as DNA: TGTGCCAGCAGTGATTACCGACCCGCAACTAATGAAAAACTGTTTTTT.

The CDR3 loop is CASSEGTASTDTQYF. DNA of the CDR3: TGTGCCAGCAGTGAGGGGACAGCCAGCACAGATACGCAGTATTTT. V and J are TRBV6-4 and TRBJ2-3, with 7 bases lining up with TRBD1. Germline CDR1 is MRHNA and CDR2 is SNTAGT. The trim removed 3 bases at V and 0 bases at J, leaving 3 bases unmatched. This CDR3 contains 15 residues.

This clone appeared a single time. The chain employs TRBV10-2 and TRBJ1-1, with unresolved D. The CDR3 loop spans 12 amino acids. The ends were cut back, 8 bases at V and 5 bases at J, with 12 bases in the middle. Germline CDR1 WSHSY, CDR2 SAAADI. The DNA for the CDR3 is TGCGCCAGCGTAGATGGGAGAACTGAAGCTTTCTTT. Amino acids: CASVDGRTEAFF.

The chain combines TRBV14 with TRBJ2-2; the D gene could be TRBD1 or TRBD2 (6 bases each). The V end was cut by 0 bases, the J end by 3 bases, with 20 bases between. This CDR3 region has 19 residues. From germline, CDR1 is SGHDN and CDR2 FVKESK. The CDR3 is CASSQDLHQEGEYTGELFF. The CDR3 DNA follows: TGTGCCAGCAGCCAAGATCTTCATCAGGAGGGGGAGTACACCGGGGAGCTGTTTTTT.

This chain connects TRBV7-8 to TRBJ2-2; 9 positions match TRBD1. V lost 5 bases to trimming and J lost 0 bases; unmatched junction nucleotides: 7. Germline V lookup: CDR1 SGHVS, CDR2 FQNEAQ. This CDR3 has 17 residues. CDR3 sequence (DNA): TGTGCCAGCAGCCCTAACCGGGACAGGGCGAACACCGGGGAGCTGTTTTTT. It encodes CASSPNRDRANTGELFF.

The J gene is TRBJ2-5, the V gene TRBV5-4; weak D call: TRBD2 (5 bases). The J call may be faulty, since TRBJ2-7 better matches the DNA end. The germline V gene encodes CDR1 SGHNT and CDR2 YYREEE (reference sequence). The CDR3 spans 15 residues. The CDR3, as DNA: TGTGCCAGCAGCTTGATCGGCCGGGATGGCTACGAGCAGTACTTC. This sequence encodes CASSLIGRDGYEQYF.

V is TRBV6-5 and J is TRBJ1-5, with D perhaps TRBD1 (6 bases). The length of the CDR3 is 14 residues. Trimming stripped 6 bases from V and 6 bases from J, with 15 bases between. Germline V lookup: CDR1 MNHEY, CDR2 SVGAGI. This chain's CDR3 is CASRDLRGLQPQHF. CDR3 in DNA: TGTGCCAGCAGAGACCTCCGGGGGCTTCAGCCCCAGCATTTT.